The clone carrying this TCR beta chain was detected ten times or more. These data are taken from a study of low-dose radiotherapy and immunotherapy resistance in tumors. At the level of the study: Over 26 weeks, cohort 2 got 1 Gy every two weeks, reaching 13 Gy. Intravenous ipilimumab 1 mg/kg every six weeks was given with nivolumab 240 mg every two weeks. Daily, from cycle 1 day 1 and for four cycles, patients took oral aspirin 300 mg.

V was cut by 4 bases and J by 4 bases, with 15 bases left in between. Per germline, CDR1 SNHLY and CDR2 FYNNEI. The CDR3 has 15 residues. Documented time point: after trial treatment. Sample treatment: LDRT plus nivolumab, ipilimumab, low-dose cyclophosphamide and aspirin (RACIN trial). Low-dose radiotherapy and low-dose cyclophosphamide, together with aspirin, ipilimumab and nivolumab, were given to donors. Primers targeting TRAV and TRBV primed first-strand cDNA, covering alpha and beta chains. TCR amplification involved 20 to 25 PCR cycles with a constant-region primer and V-primer adapter. TCRdb processed the reads anew with MiXCR; each CDR3 protein has one entry. Here the sample spans roughly 56,000 distinct CDR3 sequences, around 23% being singletons.

The sample in question was PBMCs, obtained after low-dose radiotherapy plus immunotherapy. The chain is built from TRBV2 and TRBJ2-3, with a possible D match to TRBD1 (5 bases). The sequence derives from a male donor with prostate cancer. The CDR3 nucleotides read TGTGCCAGCAGTGTAGGCAGGGTCCTTCCAGATACGCAGTATTTT. Protein sequence: CASSVGRVLPDTQYF. The full variable domain, rest sourced from reference TRBV2 and TRBJ2-3, is EPEVTQTPSHQVTQMGQEVILRCVPISNHLYFYWYRQILGQKVEFLVSFYNNEISEKSEIFDDQFSVERPDGSNFTLKIRSTKLEDSAMYFCASSVGRVLPDTQYFGPGTRLTVL.